This entry is about one TCR beta chain. What this receptor recognizes is not known. No clone much larger than this one lies a single base away; base qualities are absent. This sample was taken from a study of blood T cell repertoires in COVID-19 (dated by TCRdb to 2020 to 2022). At the level of the whole study: Collaborator samples came from the United States, Italy and Spain and covered acute and convalescent phases of COVID-19. The prospective study material was composed of cDNA or gDNA derived from T cells, B-cell-depleted T cells, or PBMCs. Subjects who had been exposed to COVID-19, were actively infected with it, or had recovered from it provided the deeply sampled blood TCRbeta repertoires that made up the dataset. The repertoires were made available in a free public database intended to serve as a resource for research on the immune response to SARS-CoV-2. Samples came from the ongoing ImmuneRACE study (first 160 participants) plus 1,254 subjects from 6 global collaborators. The sample metadata nearly always contained a de-identified subject ID, COVID-19 status, age in years and sex. Where HLA class I and class II types were available, the types were taken from metadata supplied by the sample provider, not from assay-based typing.

TCRbeta CDR3 regions were amplified from genomic DNA using the immunoSEQ Assay, a bias-controlled multiplex PCR. Regarding the original processing steps: Nucleated cell counts per sample were estimated from amplification of reference gene primers within the assay. Sequence reads were collapsed and filtered to measure the absolute abundance of every unique TCRbeta CDR3 rearrangement. For each sample, productive Simpson clonality was calculated as the square root of Simpson's diversity index across productive rearrangements. Entries here come from immuneACCESS through TCRdb and include only in-frame sequences with V and J called. Some clones fail to appear in such tables; in the studies checked, an unresolved V gene covers under half of the shortfall, and the cause of the remainder is unknown. V and J calls plus clone size are reproduced from that table; the DNA served to infer D and trimming. This sample has 300,000 to 450,000 clones in its table, and more than 75% of those were observed once. Approximately 0.93% of the sample comes from the top ten.

Study-wide findings and limitations: Clinical and demographic metadata were provided uncurated, with the amount varying by source and participant.

Participants in the prospective study were enrolled through a virtual design, were aged roughly 18 to 100 years, and lived in approximately 25 United States geographic areas. To assign participants to cohorts, the prospective study relied on clinical history that participants themselves reported in a screening survey and a study questionnaire. Recovered participants in ImmuneRACE Cohort 3 were defined by two consecutive negative NP/OP PCR tests, clearance by a healthcare professional, or resolution of symptoms. Mobile phlebotomists in the prospective study collected whole blood, serum and a nasopharyngeal or oropharyngeal swab from every participant. Additional blood draws and questionnaires over an approximately 2-month period could optionally be provided by prospective study participants. Before DNA extraction, blood samples from the prospective study were shipped at room temperature or frozen.

The germline V gene supplies CDR1 SGHRS and CDR2 YFSETQ. From cysteine to phenylalanine, the CDR3 is 16 amino acids long. The retained sequence is limited to the CDR3, 48 bases, with the frame set at the first base. The trim is 0 bases for V and 6 bases for J, with a gap of 16 bases between the germline ends. The chain is encoded by TRBV5-1 joined to TRBJ1-5; TRBD1 is a weak D gene call, 5 bases matching. Sequenced: PBMCs or T cells enriched from blood (not recorded which). The TCR comes from a woman younger than 45 who had recovered from COVID-19. CDR3 loop: CASSLDGGVAGQPQHF. The nucleotide sequence is TGCGCCAGCAGCTTGGATGGGGGGGTTGCAGGTCAGCCCCAGCATTTT.